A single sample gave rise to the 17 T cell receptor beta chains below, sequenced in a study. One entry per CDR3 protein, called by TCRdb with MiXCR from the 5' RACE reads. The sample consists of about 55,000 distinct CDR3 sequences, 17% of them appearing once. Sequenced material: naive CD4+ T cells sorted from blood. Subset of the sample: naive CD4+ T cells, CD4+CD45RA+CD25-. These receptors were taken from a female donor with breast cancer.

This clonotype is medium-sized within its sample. CDR3: CASSQDGGNLRNSPLHF. CDR3 nucleotide sequence: TGCGCCAGCAGCCAAGATGGCGGGAACTTACGAAATTCACCCCTCCACTTT. This rearrangement joins TRBV4-1 to TRBJ1-6; D is undetermined. Germline V gives CDR1 MGHRA, CDR2 YSYEKL. Trimming removed 0 bases from V and 7 bases from J, with 16 bases in between. The CDR3 spans 17 residues.

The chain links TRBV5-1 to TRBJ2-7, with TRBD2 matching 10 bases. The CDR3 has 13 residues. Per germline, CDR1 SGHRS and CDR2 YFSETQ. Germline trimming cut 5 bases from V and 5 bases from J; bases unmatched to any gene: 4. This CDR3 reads CASRVAGGNEQYF. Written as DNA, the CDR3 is TGCGCCAGCAGAGTAGCGGGAGGTAACGAGCAGTACTTC.

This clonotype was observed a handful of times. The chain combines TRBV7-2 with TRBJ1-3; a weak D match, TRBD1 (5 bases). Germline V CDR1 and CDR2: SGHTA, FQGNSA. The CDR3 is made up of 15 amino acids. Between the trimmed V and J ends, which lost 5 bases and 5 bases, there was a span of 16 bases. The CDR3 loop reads CASSQQAGTRNTIYF. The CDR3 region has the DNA TGTGCCAGCAGCCAACAAGCCGGGACCCGAAACACCATATATTTT.

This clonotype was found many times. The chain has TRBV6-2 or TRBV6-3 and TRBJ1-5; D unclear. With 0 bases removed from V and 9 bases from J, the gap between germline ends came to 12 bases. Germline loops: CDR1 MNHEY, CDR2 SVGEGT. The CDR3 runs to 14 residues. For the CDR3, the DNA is TGTGCCAGCAGTTACTCGGGAGGGATTCGGCCCCAGCATTTT. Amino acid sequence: CASSYSGGIRPQHF.

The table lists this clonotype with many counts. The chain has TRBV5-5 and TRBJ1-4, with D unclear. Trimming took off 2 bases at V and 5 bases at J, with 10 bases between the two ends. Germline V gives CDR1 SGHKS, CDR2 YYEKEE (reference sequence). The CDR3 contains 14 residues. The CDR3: CASSLFVENEKLFF. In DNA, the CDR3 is TGTGCCAGCAGCTTATTTGTCGAGAATGAAAAACTGTTTTTT. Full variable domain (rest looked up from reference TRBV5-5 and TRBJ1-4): DAGVTQSPTHLIKTRGQQVTLRCSPISGHKSVSWYQQVLGQGPQFIFQYYEKEERGRGNFPDRFSARQFPNYSSELNVNALLLGDSALYLCASSLFVENEKLFFGSGTQLSVL.

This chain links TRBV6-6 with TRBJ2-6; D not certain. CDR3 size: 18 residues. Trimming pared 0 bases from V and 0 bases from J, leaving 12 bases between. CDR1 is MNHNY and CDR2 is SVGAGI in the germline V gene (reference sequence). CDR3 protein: CASSYSRPALSGANVLTF. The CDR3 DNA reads TGTGCCAGCAGTTACTCGAGACCAGCCCTCTCTGGGGCCAACGTCCTGACTTTC.

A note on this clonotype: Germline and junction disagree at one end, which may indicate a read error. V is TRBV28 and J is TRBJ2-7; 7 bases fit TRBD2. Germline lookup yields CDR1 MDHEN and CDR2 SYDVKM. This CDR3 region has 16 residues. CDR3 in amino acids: CASNGGSPPFFYEEYF. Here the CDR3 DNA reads TGTGCCAGCAACGGCGGGAGTCCTCCCTTCTTCTACGAGGAGTACTTC.

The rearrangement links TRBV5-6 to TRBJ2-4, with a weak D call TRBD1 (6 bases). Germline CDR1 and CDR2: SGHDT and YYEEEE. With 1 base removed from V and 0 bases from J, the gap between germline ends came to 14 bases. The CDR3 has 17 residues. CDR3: CASSLTGWGSAKNIQYF. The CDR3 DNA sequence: TGTGCCAGCAGCTTGACAGGGTGGGGATCAGCCAAAAACATTCAGTACTTC.

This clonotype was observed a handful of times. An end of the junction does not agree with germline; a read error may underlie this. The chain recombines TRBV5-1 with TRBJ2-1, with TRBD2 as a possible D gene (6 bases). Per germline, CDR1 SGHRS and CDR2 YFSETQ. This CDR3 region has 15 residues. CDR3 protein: CVSTLANRQFDEQFF. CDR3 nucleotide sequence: TGCGTCAGCACGCTAGCGAACCGTCAGTTCGATGAGCAGTTCTTC. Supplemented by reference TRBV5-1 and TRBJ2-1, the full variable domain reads KAGVTQTPRYLIKTRGQQVTLSCSPISGHRSVSWYQQTPGQGLQFLFEYFSETQRNKGNFPGRFSGRQFSNSRSEMNVSTLELGDSALYLCVSTLANRQFDEQFFGPGTRLTVL.

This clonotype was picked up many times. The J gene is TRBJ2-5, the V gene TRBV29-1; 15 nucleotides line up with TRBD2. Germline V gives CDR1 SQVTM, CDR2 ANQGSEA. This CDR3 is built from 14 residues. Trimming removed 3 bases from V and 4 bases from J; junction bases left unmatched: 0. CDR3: CSVEGLAGGETQYF. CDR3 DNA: TGCAGCGTTGAGGGACTAGCGGGAGGAGAGACCCAGTACTTC.

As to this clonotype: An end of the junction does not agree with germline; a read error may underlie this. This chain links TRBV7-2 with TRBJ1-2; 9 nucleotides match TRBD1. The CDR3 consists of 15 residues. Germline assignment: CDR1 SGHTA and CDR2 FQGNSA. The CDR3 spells CAGSTHRGRLYGYTF. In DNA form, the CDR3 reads TGTGCCGGCAGCACTCACAGGGGGCGACTCTATGGCTACACCTTC. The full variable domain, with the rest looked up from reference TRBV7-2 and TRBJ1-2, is GAGVSQSPSNKVTEKGKDVELRCDPISGHTALYWYRQSLGQGLEFLIYFQGNSAPDKSGLPSDRFSAERTGGSVSTLTIQRTQQEDSAVYLCAGSTHRGRLYGYTFGSGTRLTVV.

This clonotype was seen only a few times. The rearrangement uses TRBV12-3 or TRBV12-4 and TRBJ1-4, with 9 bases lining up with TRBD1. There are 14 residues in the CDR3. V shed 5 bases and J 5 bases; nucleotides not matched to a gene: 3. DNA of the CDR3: TGTGCCAGCAGTGTACAGGGGGCGAATGAAAAACTGTTTTTT. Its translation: CASSVQGANEKLFF.

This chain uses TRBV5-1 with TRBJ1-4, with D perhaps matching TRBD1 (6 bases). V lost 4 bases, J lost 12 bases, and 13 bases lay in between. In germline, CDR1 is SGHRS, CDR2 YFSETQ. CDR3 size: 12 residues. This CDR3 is CASSLNNRELFF. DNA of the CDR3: TGCGCCAGCAGCCTGAATAACAGGGAACTGTTTTTT.

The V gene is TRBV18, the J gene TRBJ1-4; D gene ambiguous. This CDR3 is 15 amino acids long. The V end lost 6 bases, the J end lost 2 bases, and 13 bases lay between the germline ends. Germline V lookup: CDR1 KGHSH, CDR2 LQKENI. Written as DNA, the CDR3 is TGTGCCAGCTCCCAAAATCGAGGTACTAATGAAAAACTGTTTTTT. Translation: CASSQNRGTNEKLFF.

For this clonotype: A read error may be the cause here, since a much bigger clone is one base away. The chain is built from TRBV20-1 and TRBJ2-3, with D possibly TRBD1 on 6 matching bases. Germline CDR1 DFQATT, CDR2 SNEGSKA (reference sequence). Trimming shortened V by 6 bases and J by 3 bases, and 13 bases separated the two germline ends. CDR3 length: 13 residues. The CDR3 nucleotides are TGCAGTGCCCGGACAGTGAGGACAGATACGCAGTATTTT. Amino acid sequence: CSARTVRTDTQYF.

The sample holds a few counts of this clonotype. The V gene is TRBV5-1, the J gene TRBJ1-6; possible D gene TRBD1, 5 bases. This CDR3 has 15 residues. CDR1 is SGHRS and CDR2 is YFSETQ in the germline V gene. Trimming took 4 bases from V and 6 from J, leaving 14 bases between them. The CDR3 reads CASSPMGLINSPLHF. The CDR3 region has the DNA TGCGCCAGCAGCCCTATGGGACTGATTAATTCACCCCTCCACTTT.

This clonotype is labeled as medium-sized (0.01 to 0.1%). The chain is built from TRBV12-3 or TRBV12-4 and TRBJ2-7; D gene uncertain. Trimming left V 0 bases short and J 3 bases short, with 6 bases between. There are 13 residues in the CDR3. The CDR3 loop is CASSLALGYEQYF. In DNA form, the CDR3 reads TGTGCCAGCAGTTTAGCGCTAGGCTACGAGCAGTACTTC.